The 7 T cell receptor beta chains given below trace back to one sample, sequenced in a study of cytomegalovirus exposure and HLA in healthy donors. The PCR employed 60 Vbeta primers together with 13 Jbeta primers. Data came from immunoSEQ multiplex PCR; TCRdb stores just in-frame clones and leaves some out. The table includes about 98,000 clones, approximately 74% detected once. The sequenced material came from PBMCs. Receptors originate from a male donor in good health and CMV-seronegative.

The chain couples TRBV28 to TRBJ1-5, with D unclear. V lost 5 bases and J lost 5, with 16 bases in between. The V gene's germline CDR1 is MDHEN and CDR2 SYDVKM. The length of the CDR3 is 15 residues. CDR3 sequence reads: CASSQTMGRDQPQHF. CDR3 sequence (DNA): TGTGCCAGCAGTCAAACCATGGGCCGAGATCAGCCCCAGCATTTT.

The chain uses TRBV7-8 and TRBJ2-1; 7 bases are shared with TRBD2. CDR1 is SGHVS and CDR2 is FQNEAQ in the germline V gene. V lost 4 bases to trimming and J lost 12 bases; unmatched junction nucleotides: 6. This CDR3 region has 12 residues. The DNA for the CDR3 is TGTGCCAGCAGCTCCAGGGAGGGCGGGCAGTTCTTC. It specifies CASSSREGGQFF. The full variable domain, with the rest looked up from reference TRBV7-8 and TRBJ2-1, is GAGVSQSPRYKVAKRGQDVALRCDPISGHVSLFWYQQALGQGPEFLTYFQNEAQLDKSGLPSDRFFAERPEGSVSTLKIQRTQQEDSAVYLCASSSREGGQFFGPGTRLTVL.

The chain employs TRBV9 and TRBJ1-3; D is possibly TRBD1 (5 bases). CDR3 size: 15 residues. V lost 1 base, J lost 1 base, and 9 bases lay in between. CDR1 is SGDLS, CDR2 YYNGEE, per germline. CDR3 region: CASSVQGTSGNTIYF. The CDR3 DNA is TGTGCCAGCAGCGTACAGGGTACATCTGGAAACACCATATATTTT. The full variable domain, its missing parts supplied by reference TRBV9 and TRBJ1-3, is DSGVTQTPKHLITATGQRVTLRCSPRSGDLSVYWYQQSLDQGLQFLIQYYNGEERAKGNILERFSAQQFPDLHSELNLSSLELGDSALYFCASSVQGTSGNTIYFGEGSWLTVV.

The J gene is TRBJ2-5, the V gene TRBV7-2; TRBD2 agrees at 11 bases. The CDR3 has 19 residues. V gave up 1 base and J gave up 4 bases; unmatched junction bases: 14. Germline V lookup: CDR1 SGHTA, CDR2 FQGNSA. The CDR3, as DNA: TGTGCCAGCAGCTTAGGATCTAGCGGGAGGCCTGGCCAGATAGAGACCCAGTACTTC. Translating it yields CASSLGSSGRPGQIETQYF.

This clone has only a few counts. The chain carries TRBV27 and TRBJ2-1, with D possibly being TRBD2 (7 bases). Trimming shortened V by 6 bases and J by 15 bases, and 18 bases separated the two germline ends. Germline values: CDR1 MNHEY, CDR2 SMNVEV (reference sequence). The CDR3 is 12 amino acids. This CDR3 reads CASSSTEGGRFF. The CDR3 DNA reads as TGTGCCAGCAGCTCGACGGAGGGGGGGCGGTTCTTC.

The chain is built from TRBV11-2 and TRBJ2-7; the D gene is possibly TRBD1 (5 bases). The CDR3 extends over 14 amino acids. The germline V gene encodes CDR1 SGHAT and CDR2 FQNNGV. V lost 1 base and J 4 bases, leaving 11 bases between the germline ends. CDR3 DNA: TGTGCCAGCAGCTTAGGAGTCACAGGATACGAGCAGTACTTC. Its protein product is CASSLGVTGYEQYF.

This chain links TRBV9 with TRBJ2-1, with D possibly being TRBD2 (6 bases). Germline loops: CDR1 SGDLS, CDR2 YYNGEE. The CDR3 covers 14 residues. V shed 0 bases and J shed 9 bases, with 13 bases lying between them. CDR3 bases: TGTGCCAGCAGCGTAGAAACACTAGCCGGTGAGCAGTTCTTC. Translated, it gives CASSVETLAGEQFF.